A selection of T cell receptor beta chains follows, all from one sample in a study of vaccination effects on CD4 cells after COVID-19. Their target antigens are unknown. Assay: immunoSEQ multiplex PCR; the TCRdb copy retains only in-frame clones and omits some. Of more than 30,000 clones listed, around 70% were seen once; the top ten hold approximately 3.9%. This sample comprised CD4+ T cells from PBMCs cultured without peptide, obtained before COVID-19 vaccination. The receptors originated from a human donor who received a COVID-19 vaccine. CDR3s include the opening cysteine and the closing phenylalanine or tryptophan. D genes are given only for firm matches. Where a row states a size, it is once, few, many or the class of an expanded clone; other rows omit it.

d_gene,j_gene,abundance,v_gene,len,CDR3nt,CDR3aa
.,TRBJ2-5,.,TRBV18,13,TGTGCCAGCTCGCGGGACCGCCAAGAGACCCAGTACTTC,CASSRDRQETQYF
.,TRBJ1-4,.,TRBV19,15,TGTGCCAGTAGCACCCGAGGAGTAGAGAATGAAAAACTGTTTTTT,CASSTRGVENEKLFF
.,TRBJ1-5,.,TRBV6-5,13,TGTGCCACCACCTGGGGACGGGAGCAGCCCCAGCATTTT,CATTWGREQPQHF
.,TRBJ1-5,few,TRBV2,14,TGTGCCAGCAGTGTTTTTGCGGAGGGTCAGCCCCAGCATTTT,CASSVFAEGQPQHF
.,TRBJ1-1,few,TRBV14,16,TGTGCCAGCAGCCAAGATTTCGGAACCTGGAACACTGAAGCTTTCTTT,CASSQDFGTWNTEAFF
.,TRBJ1-2,.,TRBV13,13,TGTGCCAGCAGCTTAGTCAGTGTCTATGGCTACACCTTC,CASSLVSVYGYTF
.,TRBJ2-1,.,TRBV11-2,16,TGTGCCAGCAGCTTAGATCGGGGGGCCCCCTACAATGAGCAGTTCTTC,CASSLDRGAPYNEQFF
TRBD2,TRBJ2-5,.,TRBV4-2,16,TGTGCCAGCAGCCAAGATCCTAGCGGGGGGGCAGAGACCCAGTACTTC,CASSQDPSGGAETQYF
TRBD1,TRBJ1-2,few,TRBV5-1,15,TGCGCCAGCAGCCTTGGAGGGGGCATTGACTATGGCTACACCTTC,CASSLGGGIDYGYTF
.,TRBJ1-1,.,TRBV5-1,15,TGCGCCAGCAGCCGGGAGGGGGGGAAGAACACTGAAGCTTTCTTT,CASSREGGKNTEAFF
.,TRBJ2-1,.,TRBV5-1,12,TGCGCCAGCAGCTTGGAGGTAAATGAGCAGTTCTTC,CASSLEVNEQFF
.,TRBJ1-6,.,TRBV3-1/TRBV3-2,17,TGTGCCAGCAGCCAAGGTCCACAGGGAGGGGGGAATTCACCCCTCCACTTT,CASSQGPQGGGNSPLHF
TRBD1,TRBJ1-1,.,TRBV3-1/TRBV3-2,14,TGTGCCAGCTCCCAAAGACAGGGTGGCACTGAAGCTTTCTTT,CASSQRQGGTEAFF
.,TRBJ2-7,once,TRBV7-9,15,TGTGCCAGCAGCTTAAGCGGCGTCTCGTCCTACGAGCAGTACTTC,CASSLSGVSSYEQYF
.,TRBJ2-4,.,TRBV5-8,15,TGTGCCAGCAGCTCCGTGGGGGTAGCCAAAAACATTCAGTACTTC,CASSSVGVAKNIQYF
TRBD2,TRBJ2-1,.,TRBV7-7,17,TGTGCCAGCAGCTTAGGTGGTAGCGGGAGGTTATACAATGAGCAGTTCTTC,CASSLGGSGRLYNEQFF
.,TRBJ1-2,few,TRBV12-3/TRBV12-4,13,TGTGCCAGCAGTTTAGACAGCAACTATGGCTACACCTTC,CASSLDSNYGYTF
.,TRBJ2-6,.,TRBV16,15,TGTGCCAGCAGCCAATCCGTCTCTGGGGCCAACGTCCTGACTTTC,CASSQSVSGANVLTF
.,TRBJ1-2,.,TRBV24-1,13,TGTGCCACCAGTGATCGGACAAGCCATGGCTACACCTTC,CATSDRTSHGYTF
.,TRBJ2-7,few,TRBV10-3,13,TGTGCCATCTATCGCGAGGGGGGAGGCGAGCAGTACTTC,CAIYREGGGEQYF
.,TRBJ2-3,few,TRBV14,16,TGTGCCAGCAGCCAGGTGGGGCGGGGCCTCACAGATACGCAGTATTTT,CASSQVGRGLTDTQYF
.,TRBJ1-5,.,TRBV7-2,14,TGTGCCAGCAGCTTACGTGCAGGGGATCAGCCCCAGCATTTT,CASSLRAGDQPQHF
.,TRBJ1-5,.,TRBV12-3/TRBV12-4,13,TGTGCCAGCAGAAGCACAGGCAACCAGCCCCAGCATTTT,CASRSTGNQPQHF
TRBD1,TRBJ2-7,.,TRBV19,13,TGTGCCAGTAGTCGGGACAGAAACTACGAGCAGTACTTC,CASSRDRNYEQYF
.,TRBJ2-3,.,TRBV6-1,15,TGTGCCAGCAGTGATGGACAGCAAATCACAGATACGCAGTATTTT,CASSDGQQITDTQYF
.,TRBJ1-1,.,TRBV7-9,12,TGTGCCAGCAGTTGGGACAACACTGAAGCTTTCTTT,CASSWDNTEAFF
.,TRBJ1-2,.,TRBV6-5,12,TGTGCCAGCTCGGACACTTACTATGGCTACACCTTC,CASSDTYYGYTF
.,TRBJ2-5,.,TRBV18,13,TGTGCCAGCTCACAGGGGACCCAAGAGACCCAGTACTTC,CASSQGTQETQYF
.,TRBJ2-4,.,TRBV5-1,18,TGCGCCAGCAGCTTGGGTACCCGGGGCAGGGCAACCAAAAACATTCAGTACTTC,CASSLGTRGRATKNIQYF
TRBD2,TRBJ2-7,.,TRBV6-5,15,TGTGCCAGCAGCCTTACTAGCGGGGGTACCTACGAGCAGTACTTC,CASSLTSGGTYEQYF
TRBD2,TRBJ2-7,.,TRBV20-1,18,TGCAGTGCTAGTGCCCGTACGGGACTAGCGGGAGTTATTTACGAGCAGTACTTC,CSASARTGLAGVIYEQYF
.,TRBJ2-3,.,TRBV9,15,TGTGCCAGCAGCGTAGGGGATGTCCGCACAGATACGCAGTATTTT,CASSVGDVRTDTQYF
.,TRBJ2-6,.,TRBV19,16,TGTGCCAGTAGTTCGAAGGGGGTTGCTGGGGCCAACGTCCTGACTTTC,CASSSKGVAGANVLTF
.,TRBJ1-1,few,TRBV20-1,11,TGCAGTGCCAAGGGGTCCACAGACGCTTTCTTT,CSAKGSTDAFF
.,TRBJ1-3,.,TRBV21-1,17,TGTGCCAGCAGCAAAATCGGGGGTGGGACCTCTGGAAACACCATATATTTT,CASSKIGGGTSGNTIYF
.,TRBJ2-2,.,TRBV7-8,15,TGTGCCAGCAGCCTGGGACAATCGAACACCGGGGAGCTGTTTTTT,CASSLGQSNTGELFF
TRBD1,TRBJ2-3,few,TRBV5-5,15,TGTGCCAGCAGCTACCCGGGACAGCCCACAGATACGCAGTATTTT,CASSYPGQPTDTQYF
.,TRBJ2-1,.,TRBV5-5,13,TGTGCCACCAACACGGGACAATACAATGAGCAGTTCTTC,CATNTGQYNEQFF
.,TRBJ2-5,.,TRBV27,15,TGTGCCAGCAGTTCGGGGATGGGGACGGGAGAGACCCAGTACTTC,CASSSGMGTGETQYF
TRBD1,TRBJ2-5,.,TRBV7-9,14,TGTGCCAGCAGCGCCACAGGGGGAAGGGAGACCCAGTACTTC,CASSATGGRETQYF
TRBD1,TRBJ2-5,.,TRBV7-2,14,TGTGCCAGCAGCTTAGACAGGGGCCGGGAGACCCAGTACTTC,CASSLDRGRETQYF
.,TRBJ2-3,.,TRBV12-5,16,TGTGCTAGTGGTTTGGTATTGGCAGGGGGGACAGATACGCAGTATTTT,CASGLVLAGGTDTQYF
.,TRBJ1-5,few,TRBV6-5,13,TGTGCCAGCAGGGGGTTTAGCAATCAGCCCCAGCATTTT,CASRGFSNQPQHF
TRBD1,TRBJ2-3,.,TRBV5-1,15,TGCGCCAGCAGCTTCCAAAGGGGGACAGCGGATACGCAGTATTTT,CASSFQRGTADTQYF
.,TRBJ2-4,once,TRBV5-6,16,TGTGCCAGCAGCTTGCTGCCGGGGGAGGCCAAAAACATTCAGTACTTC,CASSLLPGEAKNIQYF